This TCR beta chain was documented in a study of T-cell reconstitution after alpha-beta-depleted transplantation in children. General observations from the study: Several hundred expanded graft clones reportedly supplied alpha-beta T cells about two months after transplant. Recipient T cells and thymic progenitors that survived were the source of the high TCRbeta diversity seen at day 60 in some patients.

Preparation of the TCRbeta library was carried out with unique molecular identifiers. A single record per CDR3 protein comes from TCRdb applying MiXCR to the PCR reads. The sample lists around 800,000 distinct CDR3 sequences, around 15% occurring once. This CDR3 has 16 amino acids. CDR1 is SGHTA, CDR2 FQGTGA, per germline. The V gene lost 1 base and the J gene lost 2 bases, with 12 bases spanning the gap. This clonotype turned up a few times. What it recognizes is unknown. The source of this sequence is a male patient younger than 18 who had a stem cell transplant for acute lymphoblastic leukemia, so the T cells may come from the graft donor. The sample in question was PBMCs, mostly from graft donor cells, obtained 360 days after TCRalphabeta/CD19-depleted stem cell transplant. The genes are TRBV7-3 and TRBJ2-1, with a tentative D call TRBD2 (6 bases). The CDR3 here is CASSLNSPGAYNEQFF. As DNA, the CDR3 is TGTGCCAGCAGCTTAAATTCCCCGGGGGCCTACAATGAGCAGTTCTTC.